Given below is one T cell receptor (beta chain) in context. Antigen unknown. Just one base apart from a much larger clone, this may be a read error. This sample was included in a study of blood T cells in healthy people across ages. A sample-barcoded 5' primer and a J-beta primer mix were used in a second PCR of about 7 to 12 cycles. Unique molecular identifiers of 12 random nucleotides labeled each cDNA. TCRdb processed the 5' RACE reads anew with MiXCR; each CDR3 protein has one entry. The sample has about 780,000 distinct CDR3 sequences, 35% to 50% seen once. Notes on the study in general: Both naive CD4+ cell counts and diversity were greater in long-lived donors than in aged donors. The authors considered diversity estimates from one million T cells to be underestimates.

The material sequenced was blood. This receptor was obtained from an elderly man in good health.

Here the CDR3 reads CSALTSRIGTQYF. The DNA of the CDR3 is TGCAGTGCTTTGACTAGCCGGATCGGGACCCAGTACTTC. The genes are TRBV20-1 and TRBJ2-5; 7 positions match TRBD2. The CDR3 totals 13 residues. Germline values: CDR1 DFQATT, CDR2 SNEGSKA (reference sequence). The junction had 10 bases not matched to a gene; V was cut back by 5 bases and J by 7 bases.